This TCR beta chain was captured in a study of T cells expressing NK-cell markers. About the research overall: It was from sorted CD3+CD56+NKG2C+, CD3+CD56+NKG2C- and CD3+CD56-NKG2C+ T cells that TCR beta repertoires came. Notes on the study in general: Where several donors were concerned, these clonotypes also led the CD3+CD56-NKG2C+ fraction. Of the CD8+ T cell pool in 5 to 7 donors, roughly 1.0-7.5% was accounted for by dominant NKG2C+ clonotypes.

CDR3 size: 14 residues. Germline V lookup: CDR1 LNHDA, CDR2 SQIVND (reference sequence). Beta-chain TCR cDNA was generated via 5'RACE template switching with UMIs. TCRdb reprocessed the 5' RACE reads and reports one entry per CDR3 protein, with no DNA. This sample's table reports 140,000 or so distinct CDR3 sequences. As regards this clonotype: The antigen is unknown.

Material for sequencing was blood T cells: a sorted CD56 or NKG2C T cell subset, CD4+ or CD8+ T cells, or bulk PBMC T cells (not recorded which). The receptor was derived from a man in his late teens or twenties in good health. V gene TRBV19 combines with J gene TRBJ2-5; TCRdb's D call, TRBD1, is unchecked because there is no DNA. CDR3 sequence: CASSLQGSQETQYF. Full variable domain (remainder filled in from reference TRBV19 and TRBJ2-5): DGGITQSPKYLFRKEGQNVTLSCEQNLNHDAMYWYRQDPGQGLRLIYYSQIVNDFQKGDIAEGYSVSREKKESFPLTVTSAQKNPTAFYLCASSLQGSQETQYFGPGTRLLVL.